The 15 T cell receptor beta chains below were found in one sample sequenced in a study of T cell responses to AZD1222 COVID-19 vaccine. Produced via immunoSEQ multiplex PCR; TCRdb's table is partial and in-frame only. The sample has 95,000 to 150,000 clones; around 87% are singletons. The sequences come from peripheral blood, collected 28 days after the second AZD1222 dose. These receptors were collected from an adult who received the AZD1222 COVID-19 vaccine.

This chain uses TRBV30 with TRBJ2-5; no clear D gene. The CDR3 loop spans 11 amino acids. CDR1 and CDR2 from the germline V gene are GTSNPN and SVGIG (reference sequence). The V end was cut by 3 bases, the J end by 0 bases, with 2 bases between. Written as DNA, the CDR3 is TGTGCCTGGAGAAACCAAGAGACCCAGTACTTC. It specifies CAWRNQETQYF.

The CDR3 sequence: CASRGAGNYGYTF. DNA of the CDR3: TGTGCCAGCAGGGGAGCGGGAAACTATGGCTACACCTTC. The genes are TRBV25-1 and TRBJ1-2, with D hard to call. Germline V gene lookup returns CDR1 MGHDK and CDR2 SYGVNS. Trimming cost V 6 bases and J 2 bases, with 10 bases left between them. CDR3 length equals 13 residues.

CDR3 DNA: TGTGCCAGCAGCTTCGGCGGGACAGGGGGCCTGGGGCAGTACTTC. It is translated as CASSFGGTGGLGQYF. This sequence joins TRBV11-2 and TRBJ2-7; 12 bases are a match to TRBD1. In germline, CDR1 is SGHAT, CDR2 FQNNGV. V was pared by 3 bases and J by 9 bases, with 9 bases of the junction left unmatched. CDR3 length equals 15 residues.

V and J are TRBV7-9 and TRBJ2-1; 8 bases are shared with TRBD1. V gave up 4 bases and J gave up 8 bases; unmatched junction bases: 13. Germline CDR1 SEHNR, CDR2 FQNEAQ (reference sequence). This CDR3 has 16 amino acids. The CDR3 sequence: CASSSQRQGAQDEQFF. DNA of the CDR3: TGTGCCAGCAGCTCCCAGAGGCAGGGGGCGCAGGATGAGCAGTTCTTC.

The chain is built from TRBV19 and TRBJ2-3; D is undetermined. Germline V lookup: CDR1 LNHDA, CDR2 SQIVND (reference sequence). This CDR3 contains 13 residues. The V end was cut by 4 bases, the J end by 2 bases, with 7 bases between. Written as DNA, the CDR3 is TGTGCCAGTAGTAAGGGTTACACAGATACGCAGTATTTT. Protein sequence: CASSKGYTDTQYF.

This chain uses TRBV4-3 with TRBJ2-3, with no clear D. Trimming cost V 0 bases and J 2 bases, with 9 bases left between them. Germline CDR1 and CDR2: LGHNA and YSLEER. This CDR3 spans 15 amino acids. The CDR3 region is CASSQDITPTDTQYF. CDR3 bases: TGCGCCAGCAGCCAAGATATAACTCCCACAGATACGCAGTATTTT.

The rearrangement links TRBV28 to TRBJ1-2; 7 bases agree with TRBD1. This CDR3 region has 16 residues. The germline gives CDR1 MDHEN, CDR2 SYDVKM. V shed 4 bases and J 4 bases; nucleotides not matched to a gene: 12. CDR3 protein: CASSSTGVGFVYGYTF. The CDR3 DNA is TGTGCCAGCAGTTCCACAGGGGTCGGTTTTGTCTATGGCTACACCTTC.

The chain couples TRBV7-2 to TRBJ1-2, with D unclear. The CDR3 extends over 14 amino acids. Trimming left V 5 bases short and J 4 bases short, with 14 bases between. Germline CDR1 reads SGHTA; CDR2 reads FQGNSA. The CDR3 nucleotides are TGTGCCAGCAGCCCAATGGTAGCGACCTATGGCTACACCTTC. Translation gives CASSPMVATYGYTF. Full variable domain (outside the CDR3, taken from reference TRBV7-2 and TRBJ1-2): GAGVSQSPSNKVTEKGKDVELRCDPISGHTALYWYRQSLGQGLEFLIYFQGNSAPDKSGLPSDRFSAERTGGSVSTLTIQRTQQEDSAVYLCASSPMVATYGYTFGSGTRLTVV.

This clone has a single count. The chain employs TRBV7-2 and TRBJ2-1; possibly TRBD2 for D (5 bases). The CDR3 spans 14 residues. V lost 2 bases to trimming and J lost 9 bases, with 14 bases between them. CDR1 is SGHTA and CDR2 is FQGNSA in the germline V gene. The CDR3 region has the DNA TGTGCCAGCAGCTTAACGGGGAAGCTCAGTGAGCAGTTCTTC. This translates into CASSLTGKLSEQFF.

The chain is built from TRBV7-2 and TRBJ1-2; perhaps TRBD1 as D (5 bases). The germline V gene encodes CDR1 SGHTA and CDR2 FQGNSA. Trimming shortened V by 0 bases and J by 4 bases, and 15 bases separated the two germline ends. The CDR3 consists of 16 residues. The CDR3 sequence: CASSLAATAATYGYTF. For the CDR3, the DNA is TGTGCCAGCAGCTTAGCGGCGACAGCCGCTACCTATGGCTACACCTTC. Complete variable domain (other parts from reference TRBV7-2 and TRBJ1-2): GAGVSQSPSNKVTEKGKDVELRCDPISGHTALYWYRQSLGQGLEFLIYFQGNSAPDKSGLPSDRFSAERTGGSVSTLTIQRTQQEDSAVYLCASSLAATAATYGYTFGSGTRLTVV.

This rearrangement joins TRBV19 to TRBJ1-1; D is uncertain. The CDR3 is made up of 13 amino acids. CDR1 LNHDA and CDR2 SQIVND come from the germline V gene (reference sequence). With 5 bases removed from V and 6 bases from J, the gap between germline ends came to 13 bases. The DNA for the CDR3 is TGTGCCAGTAGTCCCTATGTTTACTCTGAAGCTTTCTTT. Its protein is CASSPYVYSEAFF.

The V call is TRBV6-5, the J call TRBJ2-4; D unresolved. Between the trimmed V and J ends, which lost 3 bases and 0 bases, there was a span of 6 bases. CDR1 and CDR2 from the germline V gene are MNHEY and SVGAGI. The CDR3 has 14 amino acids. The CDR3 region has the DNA TGTGCCAGCAGTTATGACATAGCCAAAAACATTCAGTACTTC. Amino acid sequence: CASSYDIAKNIQYF.

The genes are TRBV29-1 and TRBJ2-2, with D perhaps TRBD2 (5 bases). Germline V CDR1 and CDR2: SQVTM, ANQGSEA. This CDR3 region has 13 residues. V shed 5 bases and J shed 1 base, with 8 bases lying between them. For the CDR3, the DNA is TGCAGCGTTCGTGAGGGGAACACCGGGGAGCTGTTTTTT. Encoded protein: CSVREGNTGELFF.

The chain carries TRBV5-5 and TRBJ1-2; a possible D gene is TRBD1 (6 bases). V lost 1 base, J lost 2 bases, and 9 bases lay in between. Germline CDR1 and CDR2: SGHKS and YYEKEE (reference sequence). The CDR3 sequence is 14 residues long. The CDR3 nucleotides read TGTGCCAGCAGCTTGTTCCAGGGGAACTATGGCTACACCTTC. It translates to CASSLFQGNYGYTF.

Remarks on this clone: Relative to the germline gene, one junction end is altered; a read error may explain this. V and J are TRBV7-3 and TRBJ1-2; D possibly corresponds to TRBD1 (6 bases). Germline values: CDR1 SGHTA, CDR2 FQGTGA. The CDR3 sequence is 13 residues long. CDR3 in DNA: TGTGCCAGCAGCTTATCGTTGGGGGGCGTCTTGGCCTTC. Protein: CASSLSLGGVLAF. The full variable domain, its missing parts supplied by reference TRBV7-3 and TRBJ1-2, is GAGVSQTPSNKVTEKGKYVELRCDPISGHTALYWYRQSLGQGPEFLIYFQGTGAADDSGLPNDRFFAVRPEGSVSTLKIQRTERGDSAVYLCASSLSLGGVLAFGSGTRLTVV.